This T cell receptor (beta chain) was sequenced in a study of CD8+ T cells in alopecia areata. Points from the study as a whole: Whereas mice showed it more clearly, TCR sharing across patients was murkier, possibly because of HLA.

Extracted RNA was reverse transcribed, and the resulting cDNA served as sequencing template. Assay: immunoSEQ multiplex PCR; the TCRdb copy retains only in-frame clones and omits some. The table records 100,000 to 150,000 clones, almost 50% of them present only once. As concerns this clone: Its cognate antigen is unknown.

The CDR3 is 14 amino acids. Per germline, CDR1 LNHDA and CDR2 SQIVND (reference sequence). Trimming removed 0 bases from V and 0 bases from J, with 5 bases in between. The specimen comprised CD8+ T cells sorted from blood, sampled at week 0. The V gene is TRBV19, the J gene TRBJ1-1; unclear D gene. The source is a human donor with alopecia areata. The CDR3 sequence is CASSIDSMNTEAFF. CDR3 sequence (DNA): TGTGCCAGTAGTATAGACAGTATGAACACTGAAGCTTTCTTT.